The T cell receptor beta chain under discussion was sequenced for a study of T-cell reconstitution after alpha-beta-depleted transplantation in children. This clonotype came up many times. The TCRbeta library was prepared with unique molecular identifiers. TCRdb called the PCR reads again in MiXCR, with one record for every CDR3 protein. The table lists approximately 290,000 distinct CDR3 sequences, more than 9% of them singletons, with around 22% in the top ten. Trimming removed 5 bases from V and 8 bases from J; junction bases left unmatched: 3. There are 12 residues in the CDR3. Germline CDR1 and CDR2: SGHTA and FQGNSA.

The sequence came from a male patient between 2 and 10 years old who had a stem cell transplant for chronic granulomatous disease, so the T cells may come from the graft donor. This material consisted of peripheral blood, taken 180 days after TCRalphabeta/CD19-depleted stem cell transplant. This chain uses TRBV7-2 with TRBJ2-7, with TRBD2 identical over 10 bases. CDR3 sequence reads: CASSRTSGKQYF. The CDR3 DNA follows: TGTGCCAGCAGCCGGACTAGCGGAAAGCAGTACTTC.